This note documents a single T cell receptor beta chain sequence. Its antigen is not known. The V gene end was trimmed by 3 bases and the J gene end by 3 bases; junction bases not matched to a gene: 3. CDR1 is SGDLS and CDR2 is YYNGEE in the germline V gene. The CDR3 consists of 16 residues. Expressed TCRB transcripts were sequenced, since all the RNA that had been isolated was reverse transcribed. Data came from immunoSEQ multiplex PCR; TCRdb stores just in-frame clones and leaves some out. The sample has around 300,000 clones, 13% to 15% seen once; the top ten hold over 5.5%. This entry comes from a study of beta chain features in type 1 diabetes. Study-wide background: The number of sorted cells examined across all samples was roughly 100,000,000.

Points from the study as a whole: Possibly, sequencing cDNA over-represented cells that had high TCR expression levels.

Sequencing used central memory CD4+ T cells from blood. This sequence joins TRBV9 and TRBJ2-6; 10 bases agree with TRBD1. The sequence derives from a man younger than 45 in good health. CDR3: CASSDDRGLGANVLTF. As DNA, the CDR3 is TGTGCCAGCAGCGACGACAGGGGGCTTGGGGCCAACGTCCTGACTTTC.